This entry features one T cell receptor beta chain sequence. Its target is not known. The record originates from a study of PD-L1 blockade in urothelial cancer. The overall study: Patients' atezolizumab regimen, 1,200 mg intravenously every 3 weeks, began in about 2014. Most patients, twenty-five of 29, were males with bladder-origin cancer.

The repertoire was sequenced with immunoSEQ multiplex PCR; TCRdb's copy has only in-frame clones and lacks some. The table lists about 36,000 clones, roughly 80% of them singletons. Study-wide findings and caveats: Durable-benefit cases showed more tumor-associated blood clone expansion at 3 weeks.

Time point denoted: peripheral blood 6 weeks after treatment start. V lost 6 bases, J lost 5 bases, and 16 bases lay in between. From germline, CDR1 is SEHNR and CDR2 FQNEAQ (reference sequence). This CDR3 region has 14 residues. The chain employs TRBV7-9 and TRBJ1-1, with D maybe TRBD1 (5 bases). This TCR was recovered from a man in his forties or fifties with urothelial cancer. The sequences come from PBMCs, collected around atezolizumab (anti-PD-L1) treatment. CDR3 DNA sequence: TGTGCCAGCAGACCCGACAGTGCCTTAACTGAAGCTTTCTTT. As protein: CASRPDSALTEAFF.